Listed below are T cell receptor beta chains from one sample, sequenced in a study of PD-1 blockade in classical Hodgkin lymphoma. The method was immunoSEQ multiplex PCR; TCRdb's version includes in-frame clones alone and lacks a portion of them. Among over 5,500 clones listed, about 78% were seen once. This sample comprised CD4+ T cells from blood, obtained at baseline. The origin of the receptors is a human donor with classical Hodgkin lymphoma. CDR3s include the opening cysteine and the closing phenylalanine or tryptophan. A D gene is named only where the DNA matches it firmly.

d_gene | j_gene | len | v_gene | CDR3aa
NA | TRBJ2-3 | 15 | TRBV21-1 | CASSKLKGITDTQYF
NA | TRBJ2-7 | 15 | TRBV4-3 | CASSLGREDPYEQYF
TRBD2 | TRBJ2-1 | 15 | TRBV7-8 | CASSPGQRGRPEQFF
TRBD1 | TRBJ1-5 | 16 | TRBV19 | CASSIDPPGGNQPQHF
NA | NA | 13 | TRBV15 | CATSSGLAYEQYF
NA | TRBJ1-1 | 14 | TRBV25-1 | CASSTAPGAQVAFF
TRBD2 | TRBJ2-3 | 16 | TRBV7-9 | CASSPLVRGVTDTQYF
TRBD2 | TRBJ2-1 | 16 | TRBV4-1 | CASSPQRGPSYNEQFF
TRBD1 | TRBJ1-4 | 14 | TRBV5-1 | CASSLRTGPEKLFF
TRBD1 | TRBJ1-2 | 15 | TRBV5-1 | CASSFIPGGEDGYTF
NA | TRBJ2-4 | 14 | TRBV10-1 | CASSETYLKNIQYF
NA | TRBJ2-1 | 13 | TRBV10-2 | CASRAQALGEQFF
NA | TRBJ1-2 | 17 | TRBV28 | CASSLFRSTPAGNGYTF
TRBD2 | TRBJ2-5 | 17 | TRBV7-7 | CASSLRLAGGIRETQYF
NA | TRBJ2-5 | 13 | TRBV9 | CASSVSGLETQYF
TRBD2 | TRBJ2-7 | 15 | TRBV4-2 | CASSQGGGGNYEQYF
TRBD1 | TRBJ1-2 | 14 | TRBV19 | CASSAPGQAYGYTF